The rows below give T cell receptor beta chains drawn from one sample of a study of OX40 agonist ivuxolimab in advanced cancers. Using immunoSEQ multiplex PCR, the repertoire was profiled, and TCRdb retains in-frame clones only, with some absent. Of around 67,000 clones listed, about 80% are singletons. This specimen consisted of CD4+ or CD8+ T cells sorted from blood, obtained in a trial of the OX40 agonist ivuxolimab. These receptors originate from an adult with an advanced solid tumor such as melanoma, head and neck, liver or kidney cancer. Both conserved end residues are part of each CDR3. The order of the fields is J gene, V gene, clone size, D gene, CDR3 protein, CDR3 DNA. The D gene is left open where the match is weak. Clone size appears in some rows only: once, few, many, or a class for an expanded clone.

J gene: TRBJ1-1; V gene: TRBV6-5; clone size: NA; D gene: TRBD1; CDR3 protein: CASSYSTGGFRAFF; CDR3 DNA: TGTGCCAGCAGTTACTCGACAGGGGGCTTTCGGGCTTTCTTT
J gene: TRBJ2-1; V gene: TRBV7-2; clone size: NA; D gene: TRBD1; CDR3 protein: CASSPETGSDEQFF; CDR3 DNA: TGTGCCAGCAGCCCGGAGACAGGGTCCGATGAGCAGTTCTTC
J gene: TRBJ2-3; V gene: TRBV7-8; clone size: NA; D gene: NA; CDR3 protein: CASSRTDTQYF; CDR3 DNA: TGTGCCAGCAGCCGCACAGATACGCAGTATTTT
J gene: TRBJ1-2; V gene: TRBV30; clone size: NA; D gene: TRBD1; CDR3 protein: CAWSLNRGQNSYGYTF; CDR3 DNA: TGTGCCTGGAGCCTGAACCGGGGACAGAACAGCTATGGCTACACCTTC
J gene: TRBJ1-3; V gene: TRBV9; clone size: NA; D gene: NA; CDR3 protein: CASSVVPRQVRNTIYF; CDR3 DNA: TGTGCCAGCAGCGTAGTACCGCGACAGGTTAGAAACACCATATATTTT
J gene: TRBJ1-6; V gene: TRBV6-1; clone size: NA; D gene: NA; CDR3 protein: CASSASYNSPLHF; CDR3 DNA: TGTGCCAGCAGTGCCTCATATAATTCACCCCTCCACTTT
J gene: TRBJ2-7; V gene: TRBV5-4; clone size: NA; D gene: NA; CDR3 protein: CASSLQGTSYEQYF; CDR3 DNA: TGTGCCAGCAGCCTGCAAGGGACATCCTACGAGCAGTACTTC
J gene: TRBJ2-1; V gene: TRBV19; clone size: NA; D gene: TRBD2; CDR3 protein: CASNPQRGVYNEQFF; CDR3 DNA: TGTGCCAGTAATCCACAGCGGGGGGTTTACAATGAGCAGTTCTTC
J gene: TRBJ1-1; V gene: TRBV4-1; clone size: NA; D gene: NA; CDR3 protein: CASSHLGRRMNTEAFF; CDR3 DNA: TGCGCCAGCAGCCATCTAGGCAGACGGATGAACACTGAAGCTTTCTTT
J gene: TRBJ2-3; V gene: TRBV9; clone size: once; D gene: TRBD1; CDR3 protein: CASSTTGALTDTQYF; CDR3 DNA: TGTGCCAGCAGCACCACAGGGGCACTCACAGATACGCAGTATTTT
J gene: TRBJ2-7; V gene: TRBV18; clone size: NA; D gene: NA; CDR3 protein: CASSPSATGEQYF; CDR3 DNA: TGTGCCAGCTCACCATCGGCTACCGGCGAGCAGTACTTC
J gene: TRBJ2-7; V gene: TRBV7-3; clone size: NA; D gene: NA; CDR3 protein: CASSRSGESYEQYF; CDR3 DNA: TGTGCCAGCAGCCGTTCAGGGGAATCCTACGAGCAGTACTTC
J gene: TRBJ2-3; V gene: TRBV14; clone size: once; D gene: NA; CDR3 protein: CASSQDRGTDTQYF; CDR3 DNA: TGTGCCAGCAGCCAAGATCGGGGCACAGATACGCAGTATTTT
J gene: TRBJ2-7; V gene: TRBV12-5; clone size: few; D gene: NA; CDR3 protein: CASGSSGTYEQYF; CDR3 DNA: TGTGCTAGTGGTTCATCCGGGACCTACGAGCAGTACTTC
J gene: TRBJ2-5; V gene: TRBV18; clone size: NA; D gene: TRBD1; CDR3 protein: CASSGALTGQGKQYF; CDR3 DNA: TGTGCCAGCTCAGGGGCCCTGACAGGGCAGGGCAAGCAGTACTTC
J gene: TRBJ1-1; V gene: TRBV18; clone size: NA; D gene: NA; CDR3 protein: CASSPRQDPNTEAFF; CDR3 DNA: TGTGCCAGCTCACCACGACAGGACCCGAACACTGAAGCTTTCTTT
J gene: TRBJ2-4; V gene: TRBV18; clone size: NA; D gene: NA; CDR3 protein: CASSPPVRGRLGNIQYF; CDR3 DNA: TGTGCCAGCTCACCACCGGTCCGGGGGAGGTTAGGAAACATTCAGTACTTC
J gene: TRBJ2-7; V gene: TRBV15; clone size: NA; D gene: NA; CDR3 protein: CATSSEDGPYEQYF; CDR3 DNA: TGTGCCACCAGCAGTGAGGACGGACCCTACGAGCAGTACTTC
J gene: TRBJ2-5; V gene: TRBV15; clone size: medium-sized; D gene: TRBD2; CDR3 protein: CATSRLAGGVETQYF; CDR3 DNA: TGTGCCACCAGCAGACTAGCGGGGGGTGTGGAGACCCAGTACTTC
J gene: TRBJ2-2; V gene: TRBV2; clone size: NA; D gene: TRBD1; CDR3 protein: CASMTGQATGELFF; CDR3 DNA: TGTGCCAGCATGACCGGACAGGCCACCGGGGAGCTGTTTTTT
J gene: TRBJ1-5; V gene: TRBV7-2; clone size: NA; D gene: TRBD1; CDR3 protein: CASSKTGGAGQPQHF; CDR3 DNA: TGTGCCAGCAGCAAAACAGGGGGCGCGGGTCAGCCCCAGCATTTT
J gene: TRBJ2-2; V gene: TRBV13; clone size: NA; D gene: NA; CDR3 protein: CASAGIGTNTGELFF; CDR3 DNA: TGTGCCAGCGCGGGAATCGGTACGAACACCGGGGAGCTGTTTTTT
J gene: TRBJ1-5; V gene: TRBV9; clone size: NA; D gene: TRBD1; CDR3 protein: CASSVGTVNQPQHF; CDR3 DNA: TGTGCCAGCAGCGTCGGGACAGTCAATCAGCCCCAGCATTTT
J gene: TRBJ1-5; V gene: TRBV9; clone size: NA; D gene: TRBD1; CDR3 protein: CASSTGTGLNQPQHF; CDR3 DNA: TGTGCCAGCAGCACCGGGACAGGGCTCAATCAGCCCCAGCATTTT
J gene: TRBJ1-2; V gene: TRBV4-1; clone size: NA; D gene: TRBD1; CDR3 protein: CASSQDPQGDYGYTF; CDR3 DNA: TGCGCCAGCAGCCAAGATCCCCAGGGGGACTATGGCTACACCTTC
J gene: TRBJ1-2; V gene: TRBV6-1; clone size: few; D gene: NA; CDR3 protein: CASSETWDYGYTF; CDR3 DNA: TGTGCCAGCAGTGAGACGTGGGACTATGGCTACACCTTC
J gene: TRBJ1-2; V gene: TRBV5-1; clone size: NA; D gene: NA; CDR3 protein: CASSLESNYGYTF; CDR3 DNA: TGCGCCAGCAGCTTGGAGAGTAACTATGGCTACACCTTC
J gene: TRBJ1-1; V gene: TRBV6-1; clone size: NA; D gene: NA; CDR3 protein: CASSEQQGVTEAFF; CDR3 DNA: TGTGCCAGCAGTGAGCAACAGGGAGTCACTGAAGCTTTCTTT
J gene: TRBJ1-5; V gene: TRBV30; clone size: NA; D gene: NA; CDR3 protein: CAWSVSGKGRNQPQHF; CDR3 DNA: TGTGCCTGGAGTGTATCCGGGAAGGGGAGGAATCAGCCCCAGCATTTT
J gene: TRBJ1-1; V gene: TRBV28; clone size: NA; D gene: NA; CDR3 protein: CASSVGWEAFF; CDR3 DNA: TGTGCCAGCAGTGTGGGCTGGGAAGCTTTCTTT
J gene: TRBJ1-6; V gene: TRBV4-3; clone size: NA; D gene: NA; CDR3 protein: CASSQVPGLNSPLHF; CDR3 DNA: TGCGCCAGCAGCCAAGTGCCAGGGTTGAATTCACCCCTCCACTTT